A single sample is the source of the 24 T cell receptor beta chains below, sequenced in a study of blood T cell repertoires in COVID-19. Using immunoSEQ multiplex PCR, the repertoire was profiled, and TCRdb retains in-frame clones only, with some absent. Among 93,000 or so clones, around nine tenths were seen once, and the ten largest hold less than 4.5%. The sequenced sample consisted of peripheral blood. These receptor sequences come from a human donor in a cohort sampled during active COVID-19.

For the CDR3, the DNA is TGTGCCAGCAGCGTAGAGCTTGGGGAGGAGACCCAGTACTTC. This sequence encodes CASSVELGEETQYF. The chain is built from TRBV9 and TRBJ2-5; the D gene is possibly TRBD2 (5 bases). This CDR3 is built from 14 residues. V dropped 0 bases and J dropped 5 bases, with 11 bases sitting between them. From germline, CDR1 is SGDLS and CDR2 YYNGEE.

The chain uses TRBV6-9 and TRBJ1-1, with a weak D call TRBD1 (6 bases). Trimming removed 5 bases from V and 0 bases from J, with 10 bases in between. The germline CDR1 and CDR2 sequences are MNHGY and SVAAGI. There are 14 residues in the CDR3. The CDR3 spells CASSVDRLNTEAFF. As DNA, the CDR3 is TGTGCCAGCAGTGTCGACAGGTTGAACACTGAAGCTTTCTTT.

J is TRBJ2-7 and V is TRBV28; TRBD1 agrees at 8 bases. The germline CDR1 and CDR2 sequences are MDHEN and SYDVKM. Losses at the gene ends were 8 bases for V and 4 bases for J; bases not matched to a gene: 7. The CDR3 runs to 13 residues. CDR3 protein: CASQSGGAYEQYF. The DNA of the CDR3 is TGTGCCAGCCAGTCAGGGGGCGCGTACGAGCAGTACTTC.

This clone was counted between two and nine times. DNA of the CDR3: TGTGCCAGCAGTGGGGGTCCCGCTACGCGGGCACACACCGGGGAGCTGTTTTTT. Protein sequence: CASSGGPATRAHTGELFF. The genes are TRBV6-1 and TRBJ2-2; D may be TRBD2 (5 bases). V lost 4 bases and J 3 bases, leaving 21 bases between the germline ends. Looked up from germline, CDR1 is MNHNS and CDR2 is SASEGT. The CDR3 consists of 18 residues.

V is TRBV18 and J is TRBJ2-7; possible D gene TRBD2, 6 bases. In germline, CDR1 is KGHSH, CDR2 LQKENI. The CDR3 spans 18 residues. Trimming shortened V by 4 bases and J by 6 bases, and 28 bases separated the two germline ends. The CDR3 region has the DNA TGTGCCAGCTCACTCTCCTTGGGGGGTGGAGGCTTCGGGTCCGAGCAGTACTTC. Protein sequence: CASSLSLGGGGFGSEQYF.

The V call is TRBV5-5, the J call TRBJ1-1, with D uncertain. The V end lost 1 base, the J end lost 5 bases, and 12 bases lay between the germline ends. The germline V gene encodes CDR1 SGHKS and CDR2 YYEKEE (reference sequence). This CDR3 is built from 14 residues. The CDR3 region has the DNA TGTGCCAGCAGCTTGAGGAGGGTAGGGACTGAAGCTTTCTTT. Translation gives CASSLRRVGTEAFF.

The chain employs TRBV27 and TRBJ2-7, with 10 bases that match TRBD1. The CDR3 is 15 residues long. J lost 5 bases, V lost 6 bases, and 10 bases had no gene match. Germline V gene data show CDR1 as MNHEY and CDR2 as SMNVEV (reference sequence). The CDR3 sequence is CASSSGTGALNEQYF. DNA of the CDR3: TGTGCCAGCAGCTCCGGGACAGGGGCGTTGAACGAGCAGTACTTC.

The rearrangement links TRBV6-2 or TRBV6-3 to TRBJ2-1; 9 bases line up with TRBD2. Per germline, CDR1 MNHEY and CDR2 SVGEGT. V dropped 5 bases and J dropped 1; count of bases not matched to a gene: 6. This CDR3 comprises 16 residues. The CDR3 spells CASSATTSGSYNEQFF. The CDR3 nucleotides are TGTGCCAGCAGTGCAACCACTAGCGGGTCCTACAATGAGCAGTTCTTC.

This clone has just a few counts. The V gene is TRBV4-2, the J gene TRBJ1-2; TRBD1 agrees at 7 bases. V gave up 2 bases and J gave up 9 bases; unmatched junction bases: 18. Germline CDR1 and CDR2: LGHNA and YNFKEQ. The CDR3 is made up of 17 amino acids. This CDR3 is CASSQSGTVAVGRSYTF. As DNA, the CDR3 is TGTGCCAGCAGCCAATCCGGGACAGTGGCTGTGGGTAGGAGCTACACCTTC.

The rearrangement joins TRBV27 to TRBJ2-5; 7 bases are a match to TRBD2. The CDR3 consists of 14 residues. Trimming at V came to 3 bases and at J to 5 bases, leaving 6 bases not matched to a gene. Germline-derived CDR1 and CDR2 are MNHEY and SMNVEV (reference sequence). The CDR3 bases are TGTGCCAGCAGTTTCCGGGAGGATGGGGAGACCCAGTACTTC. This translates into CASSFREDGETQYF.

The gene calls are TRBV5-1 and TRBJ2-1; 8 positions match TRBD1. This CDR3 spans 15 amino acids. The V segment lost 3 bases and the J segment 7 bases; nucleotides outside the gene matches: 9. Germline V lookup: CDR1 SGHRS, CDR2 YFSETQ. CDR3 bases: TGCGCCAGCAGCTCACAGGACAGGGAATTAAATGAGCAGTTCTTC. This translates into CASSSQDRELNEQFF.

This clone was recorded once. As DNA, the CDR3 is TGCGCCAGCAGCTTTACGGGGGGGAGCTACGAGCAGTACTTC. Its protein is CASSFTGGSYEQYF. The chain employs TRBV5-1 and TRBJ2-7; TRBD2 aligns across 8 bases. Germline CDR1 and CDR2: SGHRS and YFSETQ. The CDR3 is 14 residues long. The V gene end was trimmed by 2 bases and the J gene end by 3 bases; junction bases not matched to a gene: 4. The full variable domain, completed using reference TRBV5-1 and TRBJ2-7, is KAGVTQTPRYLIKTRGQQVTLSCSPISGHRSVSWYQQTPGQGLQFLFEYFSETQRNKGNFPGRFSGRQFSNSRSEMNVSTLELGDSALYLCASSFTGGSYEQYFGPGTRLTVT.

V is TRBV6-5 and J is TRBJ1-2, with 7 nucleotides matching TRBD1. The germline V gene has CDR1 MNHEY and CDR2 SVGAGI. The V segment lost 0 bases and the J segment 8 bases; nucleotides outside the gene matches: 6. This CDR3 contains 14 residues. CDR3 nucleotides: TGTGCCAGCAGTTACTCAGAGGGGGCGGGCGGCTACACCTTC. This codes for CASSYSEGAGGYTF.

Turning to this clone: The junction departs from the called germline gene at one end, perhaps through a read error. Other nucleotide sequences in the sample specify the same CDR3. The CDR3 DNA reads TGCGCCAGCAGTGACCAGGGGGCCGATTCACCCCTCCACTTC. Translation gives CASSDQGADSPLHF. The chain joins TRBV10-1 to TRBJ1-6, with 8 bases lining up with TRBD1. Germline V gene data show CDR1 as WNHNN and CDR2 as SYGVQD (reference sequence). The CDR3 has 14 residues.

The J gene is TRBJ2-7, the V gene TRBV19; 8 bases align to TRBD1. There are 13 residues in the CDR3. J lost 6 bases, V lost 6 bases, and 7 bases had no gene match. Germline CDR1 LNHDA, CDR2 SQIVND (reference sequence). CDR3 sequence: CASSTDRVGEQYF. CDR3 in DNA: TGTGCCAGTAGCACGGACAGGGTAGGCGAGCAGTACTTC.

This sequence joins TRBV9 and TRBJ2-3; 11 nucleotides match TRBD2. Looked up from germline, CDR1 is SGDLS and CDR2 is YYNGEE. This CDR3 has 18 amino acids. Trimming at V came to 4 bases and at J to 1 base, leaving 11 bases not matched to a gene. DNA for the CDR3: TGTGCCAGCAGCACCGGGACTAGCGGATCTAGCGGCACAGATACGCAGTATTTT. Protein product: CASSTGTSGSSGTDTQYF.

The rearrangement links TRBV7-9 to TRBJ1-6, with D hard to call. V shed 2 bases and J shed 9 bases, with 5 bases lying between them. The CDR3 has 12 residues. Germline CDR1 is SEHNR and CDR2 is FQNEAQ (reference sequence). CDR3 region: CASSLRGSPLHF. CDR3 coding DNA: TGTGCCAGCAGCTTACGGGGTTCACCCCTCCACTTT.

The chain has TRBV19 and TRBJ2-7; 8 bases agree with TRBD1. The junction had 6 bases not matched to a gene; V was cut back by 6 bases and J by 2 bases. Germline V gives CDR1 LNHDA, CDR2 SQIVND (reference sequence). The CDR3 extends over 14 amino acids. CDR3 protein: CASSRGQGPYEQYF. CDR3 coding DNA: TGTGCCAGTAGCAGGGGGCAGGGGCCCTACGAGCAGTACTTC.

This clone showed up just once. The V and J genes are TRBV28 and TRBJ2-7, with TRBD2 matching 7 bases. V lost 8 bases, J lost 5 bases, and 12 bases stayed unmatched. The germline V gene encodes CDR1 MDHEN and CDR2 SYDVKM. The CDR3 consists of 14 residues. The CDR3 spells CASAPGLVNHEQYF. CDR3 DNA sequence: TGTGCCAGCGCCCCAGGACTAGTGAACCACGAGCAGTACTTC.

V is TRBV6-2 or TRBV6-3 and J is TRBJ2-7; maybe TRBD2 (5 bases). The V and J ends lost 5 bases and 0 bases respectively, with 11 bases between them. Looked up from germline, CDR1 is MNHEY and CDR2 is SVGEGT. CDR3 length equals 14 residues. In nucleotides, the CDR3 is TGTGCCAGCAGTGCCTTTGGAGGCTCCTACGAGCAGTACTTC. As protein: CASSAFGGSYEQYF.

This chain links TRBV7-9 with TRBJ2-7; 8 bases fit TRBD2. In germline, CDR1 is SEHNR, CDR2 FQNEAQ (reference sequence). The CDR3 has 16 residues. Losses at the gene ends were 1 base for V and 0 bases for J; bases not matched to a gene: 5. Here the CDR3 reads CASSLEGAGGSYEQYF. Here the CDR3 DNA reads TGTGCCAGCAGCTTAGAAGGGGCGGGAGGCTCCTACGAGCAGTACTTC.

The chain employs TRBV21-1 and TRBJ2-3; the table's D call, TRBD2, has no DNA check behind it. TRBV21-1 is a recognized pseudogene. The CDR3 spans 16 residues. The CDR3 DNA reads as TGTGCCAGCAGCAAAGGAGTCCTAGCGTACACAGATACGCAGTATTTT. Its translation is CASSKGVLAYTDTQYF.

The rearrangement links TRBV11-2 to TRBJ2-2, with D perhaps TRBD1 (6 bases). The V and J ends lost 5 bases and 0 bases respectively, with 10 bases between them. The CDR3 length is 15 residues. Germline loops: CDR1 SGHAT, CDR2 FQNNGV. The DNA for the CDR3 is TGTGCCAGCAGCGCCAGGGGTACGAACACCGGGGAGCTGTTTTTT. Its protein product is CASSARGTNTGELFF.

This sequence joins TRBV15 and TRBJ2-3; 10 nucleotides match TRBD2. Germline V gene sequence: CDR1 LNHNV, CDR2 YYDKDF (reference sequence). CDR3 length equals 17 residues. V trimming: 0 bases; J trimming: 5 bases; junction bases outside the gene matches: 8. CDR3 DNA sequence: TGTGCCACCAGCAGAGATACAGCGGGAGGGCTCGGAGATACGCAGTATTTT. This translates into CATSRDTAGGLGDTQYF.